This TCR beta chain was identified in a study of blood T cell repertoires in COVID-19 (dated by TCRdb to 2020 to 2021). Broadly, across the study: Samples from collaborators originated in the United States, Italy and Spain and spanned both the acute and convalescent phases of COVID-19. Samples came from the ongoing ImmuneRACE study (first 160 participants) plus 1,254 subjects from 6 global collaborators. The repertoires were released in a freely available public database meant as a resource for research on the immune response to SARS-CoV-2. Subjects who had been exposed to COVID-19, were actively infected with it, or had recovered from it provided the deeply sampled blood TCRbeta repertoires that made up the dataset. Where available, HLA class I and class II types were obtained from metadata supplied by the sample provider rather than from assay-based typing. The sample metadata nearly always contained a de-identified subject ID, COVID-19 status, age in years and sex. The material from the prospective study consisted of cDNA or gDNA derived from T cells, B-cell-depleted T cells, or PBMCs.

The collaborating institutions used their own protocols to collect whole blood in K2EDTA tubes. For TCRbeta analysis, collaborator samples were shipped as frozen whole blood, as isolated PBMCs, or as DNA extracted from either sample type. The study at large found these results: The quantity of clinical and demographic metadata differed by source and by participant and was supplied without curation.

TCRbeta CDR3 regions were amplified from genomic DNA using the immunoSEQ Assay, a bias-controlled multiplex PCR. For the original study's pipeline: Nucleated cell counts per sample were estimated from amplification of reference gene primers within the assay. To quantify the absolute abundance of each unique TCRbeta CDR3 rearrangement, sequence reads were collapsed and filtered. For each sample, productive Simpson clonality was calculated by taking the square root of Simpson's diversity index across productive rearrangements. TCRdb took this table from immuneACCESS and kept in-frame rearrangements with V and J called. Such tables lack part of the clones; where checked against another copy, unresolved V genes explain under half of the gap, and the rest is unexplained. V and J calls and clone size are given by that table; D and trimming were obtained from the DNA. This sample comprises around 290,000 clones, roughly 91% of them detected only once. Roughly 5.1% of the sample comes from the top ten.

CDR1 and CDR2 are drawn from the germline V gene (reference sequence): SGHKS, YYEKEE. V loses 0 bases, J loses 6 bases, and the germline ends lie 15 bases apart. The CDR3 contains 15 residues, cysteine and phenylalanine counted. The sequence is cut down to CDR3 DNA, 45 bases in frame from base 1. In the case of this clone: Its antigen has not been determined. No much larger clone exists at a distance of one base, and base qualities are not known.

Sequenced material: peripheral blood. The sequence is built from TRBV5-5 and TRBJ1-1; no D gene can be assigned with confidence. This TCR derives from a man aged 35-49 years with acute or convalescent COVID-19. The sequenced DNA is TGTGCCAGCAGCTTGGGTGGTACATTCCCGCCTGAAGCTTTCTTT. Translated, this gives CASSLGGTFPPEAFF.